This TCR beta chain was captured by sequencing in a study of Ad26.COV2.S vaccination and SARS-CoV-2 variants. Study information: Vaccine-arm donor from the placebo-controlled COV1001 Ad26.COV2.S trial. Intramuscularly, Ad26.COV2.S was given either once or twice, 56 days apart. Study-wide results and limits: Recipients of either vaccine or placebo displayed similar breadth of non-spike TCRs.

Assay: immunoSEQ multiplex PCR; the TCRdb copy retains only in-frame clones and omits some. The repertoire holds about 400,000 clones, with about 91% as singletons. As to this clone: As yet, its antigen is unknown.

This CDR3 has 19 residues. The germline V gene has CDR1 KGHDR and CDR2 SFDVKD. The V and J ends lost 0 bases and 0 bases respectively, with 17 bases between them. Treatment of the sample: around 19 received Ad26.COV2.S at low or high dose, single or two shots; roughly five received placebo; per-sample allocation not given. Following the first vaccine or placebo injection, samples were taken on day 63. The rearrangement joins TRBV24-1 to TRBJ2-4, with TRBD1 as a possible D gene (6 bases). Sequenced here: peripheral blood, sampled in a trial of Ad26.COV2.S vaccine versus placebo. The source of this sequence is a person between 18 and 60 years old who received the Ad26.COV2.S COVID-19 vaccine or a placebo. DNA for the CDR3: TGTGCCACCAGTGATTTGAGGTGTAGGACAGAGATAGCCAAAAACATTCAGTACTTC. Translating gives CATSDLRCRTEIAKNIQYF.